This record covers a single T cell receptor (beta chain). The data originate from a study of shared clonotypes between healthy human individuals. The CDR3 is made up of 16 amino acids. CDR1 is MNHEY, CDR2 SMNVEV, per germline (reference sequence). Trimming left V 3 bases short and J 4 bases short, with 18 bases between. Among the unsorted PBMC samples, replicate PCRs used around 280 ng DNA, approximately 30,000 T cell genomes. Researchers sequenced unsorted PBMC DNA using ten immunoSEQ deep assay plates. The authors' processing: For the immunoSEQ data, sequences were junction-only without quality scores, so filtering differed. Profiling relied on immunoSEQ multiplex PCR, and the TCRdb table lists in-frame clones only, not all of them. V and J calls and clone size are those listed in that table; D and trimming were worked out from the DNA. The data contain about 490,000 clones, over 70% of them seen just once; the ten biggest clones take up about 13%.

This chain links TRBV27 with TRBJ1-2, with D possibly being TRBD1 (6 bases). The sequenced sample was PBMCs. The clonotype comes from a woman aged 40 to 50 in good health. Some clones in this sample may be carry-over from other donors' samples. In nucleotides, the CDR3 is TGTGCCAGCAGTTTCTTAGGGGGGACGCGGGTCTATGGCTACACCTTC. Protein product: CASSFLGGTRVYGYTF.